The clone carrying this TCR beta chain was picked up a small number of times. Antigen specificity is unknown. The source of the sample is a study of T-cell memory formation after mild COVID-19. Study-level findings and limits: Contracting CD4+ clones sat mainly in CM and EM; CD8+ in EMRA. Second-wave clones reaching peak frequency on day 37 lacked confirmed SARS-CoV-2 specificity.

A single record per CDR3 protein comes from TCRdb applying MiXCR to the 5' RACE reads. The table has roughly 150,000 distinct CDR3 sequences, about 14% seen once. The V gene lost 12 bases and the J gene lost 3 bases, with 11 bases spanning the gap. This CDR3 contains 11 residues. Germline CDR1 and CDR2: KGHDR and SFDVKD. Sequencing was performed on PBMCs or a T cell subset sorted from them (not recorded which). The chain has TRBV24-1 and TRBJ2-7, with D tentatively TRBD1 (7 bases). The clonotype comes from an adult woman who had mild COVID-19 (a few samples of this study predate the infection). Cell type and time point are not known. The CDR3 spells CAAGQNYEQYF. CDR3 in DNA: TGTGCCGCGGGACAGAACTACGAGCAGTACTTC.